The clone carrying this T cell receptor beta chain was picked up a small number of times. These data are taken from a study of blood T cell repertoires in COVID-19. Clones were read by immunoSEQ multiplex PCR, and TCRdb kept only the in-frame ones, dropping some. This table has about 110,000 clones, around nine tenths appearing once. The CDR3 has 12 amino acids. V was clipped by 5 bases and J by 8 bases, with 12 bases between them. This clonotype was sampled from a man between 40 and 49 years old with acute or convalescent COVID-19. Sequencing was carried out using peripheral blood. This chain uses TRBV12-3 or TRBV12-4 with TRBJ1-1; D unclear. This CDR3 is CASSPGNSEAFF. CDR3 nucleotide sequence: TGTGCCAGCAGTCCGGGGAATTCCGAAGCTTTCTTT.